This T cell receptor beta chain was identified in a study of vaccination effects on CD4 cells after COVID-19. Whole-study findings and limits: Relatively few convalescent patients took part in the study, which had no early post-infection timepoints.

At the end of 10 days of culture, CD4+ T cells were isolated. BNT162b2 vaccine or mRNA-1273 vaccine was given to participants in two doses. Neither prior SARS-CoV-2 infection nor positive nucleocapsid antibodies were present in the vaccine recipients. Trimming took 4 bases from V and 4 from J, leaving 14 bases between them. CDR3 length: 14 residues. The germline V gene has CDR1 SGHNT and CDR2 YYREEE (reference sequence). Profiling relied on immunoSEQ multiplex PCR, and the TCRdb table lists in-frame clones only, not all of them. The sample records 50,000 to 60,000 clones, around four fifths being singletons. Comments on this clone: Its antigen is currently unknown.

This chain links TRBV5-4 with TRBJ1-2, with D tentatively TRBD1 (5 bases). This receptor was identified in a human donor who received a COVID-19 vaccine. Sample: CD4+ T cells from PBMCs cultured without peptide, taken after COVID-19 vaccination. This CDR3 is CASSLGGDGYGYTF. CDR3 in DNA: TGTGCCAGCAGCCTGGGGGGGGACGGCTATGGCTACACCTTC.